Listed below are T cell receptor beta chains from one sample, sequenced in a study of sequential checkpoint blockade in melanoma. Repertoires were generated with immunoSEQ multiplex PCR, while TCRdb's copy carries only in-frame clones and drops some. This sample has thousands of clones, with 50% to 75% found just once. The material sequenced was CD8+ T cells sorted from blood (inferred from file names), taken from a patient given nivolumab and ipilimumab in sequence. The receptors here all came from a human patient with melanoma. Some clones in this sample may be carry-over from other donors' samples. Both conserved end residues are part of each CDR3. The D gene is left open where the match is weak.

J: TRBJ2-7
V: TRBV5-1
D: -
CDR3: CASSFEGFSYEQYF

J: TRBJ1-1
V: TRBV30
D: -
CDR3: CAWSGGTTEAFF

J: TRBJ2-6
V: TRBV10-3
D: -
CDR3: CAISDRGSGANVLTF

J: TRBJ1-1
V: TRBV27
D: TRBD1
CDR3: CASSAATGEITEAFF

J: TRBJ2-7
V: TRBV5-1
D: -
CDR3: CASSLPTGSRPYEQYF

J: TRBJ2-7
V: TRBV7-9
D: -
CDR3: CASSSDRVTRGVPYEQYF

J: TRBJ2-7
V: TRBV19
D: -
CDR3: CASSIEASYEQYF

J: TRBJ2-7
V: TRBV27
D: -
CDR3: CATRGISSYEQYF

J: TRBJ1-4
V: TRBV7-9
D: TRBD1
CDR3: CASSLSPGGLIYEKLFF

J: TRBJ1-1
V: TRBV7-3
D: -
CDR3: CASSRPTQGEAFF

J: TRBJ2-2
V: TRBV7-3
D: TRBD1
CDR3: CASSPKGTGDTGELFF

J: TRBJ2-7
V: TRBV5-4
D: -
CDR3: CASRHLGALGGSYEQYF

J: TRBJ1-1
V: TRBV5-8
D: -
CDR3: CASSLTPGGTEAFF

J: TRBJ1-1
V: TRBV10-3
D: TRBD1
CDR3: CAISESGTGNTEAFF

J: TRBJ2-7
V: TRBV6-6
D: TRBD1
CDR3: CASSSPGQGTTYEQYF

J: TRBJ1-2
V: TRBV7-8
D: -
CDR3: CASSLGSLYYGYTF

J: TRBJ2-7
V: TRBV5-4
D: TRBD2
CDR3: CASSSEGLAGLSSYEQYF

J: TRBJ1-2
V: TRBV30
D: TRBD1
CDR3: CAWRPGQAYGYTF

J: -
V: TRBV9
D: -
CDR3: CASSVGSGDEQYF

J: TRBJ2-7
V: TRBV7-3
D: TRBD1
CDR3: CASSLTGGYEQYF

J: TRBJ1-2
V: TRBV5-1
D: -
CDR3: CASSPRWVADGYTF

J: TRBJ2-7
V: TRBV7-8
D: -
CDR3: CASSPGGHEQYF

J: TRBJ1-1
V: TRBV7-9
D: -
CDR3: CASSLDTGFAYTEAFF

J: TRBJ2-7
V: TRBV4-1
D: -
CDR3: CASSQDGGIYEQYF

J: TRBJ1-2
V: TRBV29-1
D: TRBD1
CDR3: CSVEGPGRGYGYTF

J: TRBJ2-1
V: TRBV7-9
D: -
CDR3: CASSLPLEQFF

J: -
V: TRBV13
D: TRBD1
CDR3: CASSQNRGLDEQYF

J: TRBJ2-7
V: TRBV5-1
D: -
CDR3: CASSLGLGRPYEQYF

J: TRBJ2-1
V: TRBV4-3
D: -
CDR3: CASSQASYNEQFF

J: TRBJ1-6
V: TRBV7-6
D: -
CDR3: CASSLEGGVPLHF

J: TRBJ1-4
V: TRBV4-1
D: -
CDR3: CASSLGRGTNEKLFF

J: TRBJ1-5
V: TRBV19
D: TRBD1
CDR3: CASSRGQGSNQPQHF

J: TRBJ1-2
V: TRBV4-1
D: TRBD1
CDR3: CASSQGQGADYGYTF

J: TRBJ1-6
V: TRBV15
D: -
CDR3: CAAQRGIMGSPLHF

J: TRBJ1-2
V: TRBV9
D: -
CDR3: CASSGGGYGYTF

J: TRBJ1-4
V: TRBV13
D: TRBD1
CDR3: CASSRNHLGQGNEKLFF

J: TRBJ2-3
V: TRBV7-8
D: TRBD1
CDR3: CASSAPPGQGDTQYF

J: TRBJ2-1
V: TRBV5-1
D: -
CDR3: CASSLGPSPIEQFF

J: TRBJ2-7
V: TRBV4-1
D: -
CDR3: CASSHVQEGYEQYF